The 20 T cell receptor beta chains below come from one sample, sequenced in a study of T cells in Graves' hyperthyroidism and ophthalmopathy (dated by TCRdb to about 2019). The library was obtained by multiplex PCR. TCRdb records Illumina HiSeq 2000 as the sequencer. Amplification of TCR beta CDR3 regions was carried out from RNA transcripts. A first-round RT-PCR of the TCR CDR3 used the HTBI primer set with the Qiagen OneStep RT-PCR kit. The public reads were reanalyzed by TCRdb: fastp trimming at Q25, MiXCR alignment, in-frame beta chains only. All rows with the same CDR3 protein become a single entry with the most common DNA and genes. The sample table shows 500,000 to 750,000 distinct CDR3 sequences, and around 46% are seen once. The ten most abundant clones make up around 7.7% of the sample. Material: peripheral blood or thyroid tissue (not recorded which). These receptors were collected from a woman aged 18-29 years with Graves' hyperthyroidism.

The chain uses TRBV20-1 and TRBJ2-7; 13 nucleotides line up with TRBD2. The junction had 10 bases not matched to a gene; V was cut back by 6 bases and J by 5 bases. The germline CDR1 and CDR2 sequences are DFQATT and SNEGSKA (reference sequence). The CDR3 loop spans 15 amino acids. The CDR3 DNA reads as TGCAGTGCCTCACTAGCGGGAGGGCCGAATAACGAGCAGTACTTC. Translated: CSASLAGGPNNEQYF.

This sequence joins TRBV29-1 and TRBJ1-2, with D possibly matching TRBD1 (5 bases). Germline V gives CDR1 SQVTM, CDR2 ANQGSEA. V was cut by 8 bases and J by 3 bases, with 19 bases left in between. The CDR3 is made up of 14 amino acids. The CDR3 DNA follows: TGCAGCCGGGGCCCCACGGACATAGACTATGGCTACACCTTC. Translated: CSRGPTDIDYGYTF.

This clonotype was seen repeatedly, ten times or more. V and J are TRBV29-1 and TRBJ2-3; 10 bases match TRBD1. This CDR3 has 16 residues. In germline, CDR1 is SQVTM, CDR2 ANQGSEA. The J segment lost 3 bases and the V segment lost 1 base, leaving 7 bases of the junction unmatched. The CDR3 nucleotides are TGCAGCGTTGAAGTCTTAGGGACAGGGGAGACAGATACGCAGTATTTT. Amino acids: CSVEVLGTGETDTQYF.

Judged by abundance, this clonotype is medium-sized. V and J are TRBV15 and TRBJ1-6; D gene uncertain. The ends were cut back, 4 bases at V and 10 bases at J, with 14 bases in the middle. The CDR3 length is 14 residues. The V gene's germline CDR1 is LNHNV and CDR2 YYDKDF (reference sequence). The CDR3 here is CATSIRAVESPLHF. CDR3 in DNA: TGTGCCACCAGCATAAGGGCTGTTGAGTCACCCCTCCACTTT.

The chain carries TRBV10-1 and TRBJ1-3, with TRBD1 matching 7 bases. CDR1 is WNHNN, CDR2 SYGVQD, per germline (reference sequence). The J segment lost 4 bases and the V segment lost 1 base, leaving 10 bases of the junction unmatched. CDR3 size: 17 residues. CDR3 coding DNA: TGCGCCAGCAGTGAGTTGCCTGGGACAGACTCCGGAAACACCATATATTTT. It specifies CASSELPGTDSGNTIYF.

This clonotype was counted at least ten times. J is TRBJ2-7 and V is TRBV15, with no clear D. There are 15 residues in the CDR3. Trimming pared 4 bases from V and 2 bases from J, leaving 15 bases between. CDR1 and CDR2 (germline): LNHNV, YYDKDF (reference sequence). The CDR3 loop reads CATSKGWAETYEQYF. In DNA, the CDR3 is TGTGCCACCAGCAAGGGTTGGGCAGAGACCTACGAGCAGTACTTC.

With respect to this clonotype: Relative to the germline gene, one junction end is altered; a read error may explain this. The rearrangement links TRBV15 to TRBJ2-7, with D tentatively TRBD1 or TRBD2 (5 bases each). Germline V lookup: CDR1 LNHNV, CDR2 YYDKDF (reference sequence). This CDR3 spans 15 amino acids. The CDR3 DNA reads TGTGCCACCAGCAGAGAGTCAGGGACCATCTACGAGCGGTACTTC. Translated, it gives CATSRESGTIYERYF.

In DNA form, the CDR3 reads TGTGCCAGCAGCTCCTCTCTAGGGACTAATGAAAAACTGTTTTTT. Its translation: CASSSSLGTNEKLFF. The J gene is TRBJ1-4, the V gene TRBV7-3; D remains ambiguous. The CDR3 loop spans 15 amino acids. V was pared by 4 bases and J by 2 bases, with 11 bases between. From germline, CDR1 is SGHTA and CDR2 FQGTGA.

The gene calls are TRBV14 and TRBJ1-1; 10 bases agree with TRBD1. The CDR3 loop spans 16 amino acids. Germline CDR1 reads SGHDN; CDR2 reads FVKESK. Unmatched junction bases numbered 14, after V lost 8 bases and J lost 5 bases. CDR3: CASSRTTGQGTTEAFF. CDR3 DNA sequence: TGTGCCAGCTCACGAACCACGGGACAGGGGACGACTGAAGCTTTCTTT.

This rearrangement joins TRBV25-1 to TRBJ1-6, with 7 bases fitting TRBD1. Germline trimming cut 0 bases from V and 10 bases from J; bases unmatched to any gene: 18. The CDR3 is 19 amino acids. The germline CDR1 and CDR2 sequences are MGHDK and SYGVNS. CDR3: CASSEYKAWGRTGISPLHF. As DNA, the CDR3 is TGTGCCAGCAGTGAATATAAGGCTTGGGGCAGGACAGGAATCTCACCCCTCCACTTT.

V is TRBV10-3 and J is TRBJ1-1, with 8 bases identical to TRBD1. Germline loops: CDR1 ENHRY, CDR2 SYGVKD. The CDR3 loop spans 16 amino acids. Trimming cost V 6 bases and J 4 bases; bases outside gene matches: 13. The CDR3 DNA follows: TGTGCCATCAGAGGGGACAGGACCCTCTTGGCCACTGAAGCTTTCTTT. This sequence encodes CAIRGDRTLLATEAFF.

V gene TRBV7-3 combines with J gene TRBJ2-1; D is possibly TRBD1 (6 bases). Germline V gives CDR1 SGHTA, CDR2 FQGTGA. CDR3 size: 16 residues. Between the trimmed V and J ends, which lost 5 bases and 2 bases, there was a span of 16 bases. This CDR3 reads CASSKPGTYTYNEQFF. The CDR3 DNA reads TGTGCCAGCAGCAAACCCGGGACATACACCTACAATGAGCAGTTCTTC.

The rearrangement uses TRBV19 and TRBJ2-2, with D perhaps matching TRBD1 (6 bases). Trimming took 4 bases from V and 5 from J, leaving 14 bases between them. CDR3 length equals 15 residues. The V gene's germline CDR1 is LNHDA and CDR2 SQIVND (reference sequence). Written as DNA, the CDR3 is TGTGCCAGTAGTAACAGGGAAAGGAGGACCGGGGAGCTGTTTTTT. It codes for CASSNRERRTGELFF.

In the case of this clonotype: A read error may be the cause here, since a much bigger clone is one base away. The chain carries TRBV7-9 and TRBJ2-2; no firm D call. V shed 2 bases and J shed 6 bases, with 10 bases lying between them. The CDR3 has 14 residues. The germline CDR1 and CDR2 sequences are SEHNR and FQNEAQ (reference sequence). CDR3 residues: CASSLIVGAGELFF. In DNA form, the CDR3 reads TGTGCCAGCAGCTTAATAGTCGGAGCCGGGGAGCTGTTTTTT. The full variable domain, rest sourced from reference TRBV7-9 and TRBJ2-2, is DTGVSQNPRHKITKRGQNVTFRCDPISEHNRLYWYRQTLGQGPEFLTYFQNEAQLEKSRLLSDRFSAERPKGSFSTLEIQRTEQGDSAMYLCASSLIVGAGELFFGEGSRLTVL.

This clonotype was counted at least ten times. This chain joins TRBV5-1 and TRBJ2-2; D perhaps matches TRBD2 (5 bases). Germline-derived CDR1 and CDR2 are SGHRS and YFSETQ. V was cut by 0 bases and J by 6 bases, with 9 bases left in between. The CDR3 is 14 residues long. The DNA for the CDR3 is TGCGCCAGCAGCTTGGTCCCAGCGGCCGGGGAGCTGTTTTTT. Translating it yields CASSLVPAAGELFF.

This chain links TRBV4-1 with TRBJ2-7; possibly TRBD1 for D (5 bases). The V gene lost 4 bases and the J gene lost 5 bases, with 18 bases spanning the gap. The germline CDR1 and CDR2 sequences are MGHRA and YSYEKL. The CDR3 consists of 15 residues. The CDR3 DNA reads as TGCGCCAGCAGCCCCCCGTCCAGGGCACGGCACGAGCAGTACTTC. Amino acid sequence: CASSPPSRARHEQYF.

This clonotype appeared many times. The V gene is TRBV5-8, the J gene TRBJ2-7; perhaps D is TRBD1 or TRBD2 (5 bases each). CDR3 length: 13 amino acids. V was trimmed by 4 bases and J by 7 bases, leaving 15 bases between them. Germline CDR1 reads SGHTS; CDR2 reads YDEGEE. In DNA, the CDR3 is TGTGCCAGCAGCCCGGGGACGTTAAGGGAGCAGTACTTC. This codes for CASSPGTLREQYF.

Only a few counts were recorded for this clonotype. This chain connects TRBV5-1 to TRBJ2-3; perhaps TRBD2 as D (6 bases). This CDR3 is built from 16 residues. Trimming took 0 bases from V and 2 from J, leaving 13 bases between them. Germline lookup yields CDR1 SGHRS and CDR2 YFSETQ. The CDR3 loop reads CASSLGLGGPTDTQYF. The CDR3 DNA sequence: TGCGCCAGCAGCTTGGGACTAGGAGGTCCCACAGATACGCAGTATTTT. Full variable domain (missing parts from reference TRBV5-1 and TRBJ2-3): KAGVTQTPRYLIKTRGQQVTLSCSPISGHRSVSWYQQTPGQGLQFLFEYFSETQRNKGNFPGRFSGRQFSNSRSEMNVSTLELGDSALYLCASSLGLGGPTDTQYFGPGTRLTVL.

This sequence joins TRBV10-3 and TRBJ2-5, with D possibly TRBD2 on 6 matching bases. Between the trimmed V and J ends, which lost 4 bases and 4 bases, there was a span of 10 bases. The CDR3 length is 13 residues. CDR1 and CDR2 from the germline V gene are ENHRY and SYGVKD. The DNA of the CDR3 is TGTGCCATCAGTGGGGGGGACGCAGAGACCCAGTACTTC. Translated, it gives CAISGGDAETQYF.

The chain joins TRBV20-1 to TRBJ1-4; the D is unclear. Trimming cost V 1 base and J 2 bases, with 17 bases left between them. The CDR3 loop spans 17 amino acids. From germline, CDR1 is DFQATT and CDR2 SNEGSKA (reference sequence). CDR3 DNA sequence: TGCAGTGCTAGAGTCTCGGCTAGCGGGCGGACTAATGAAAAACTGTTTTTT. Amino acids: CSARVSASGRTNEKLFF.